These 26 T cell receptor beta chains were sequenced from one sample in a study of regulatory T cells in long-lasting Graves disease. With iRepertoire HTBI primers and Arm-PCR of CDR3 regions, TCR beta libraries were built. MiXCR was run by TCRdb on the multiplex PCR reads, yielding one entry per CDR3 protein. The sample shows over 400,000 distinct CDR3 sequences, approximately 15% of them seen only once. Time point of the sample: newly diagnosed GD, antithyroid drugs for less than 3 months. Extracted PBMC RNA gave rise to the TCR library. A further study also used this sample, focusing on T cells in Graves' hyperthyroidism and ophthalmopathy.

The specimen comprised peripheral blood mononuclear cells (PBMCs), sampled at new diagnosis, from a patient treated with antithyroid drugs. These receptors came from a woman between 45 and 60 years old with Graves disease.

The chain employs TRBV28 and TRBJ1-1; D unresolved. Germline lookup yields CDR1 MDHEN and CDR2 SYDVKM. The germline V and J ends were trimmed by 6 bases and 7 bases, with 9 bases remaining between them. This CDR3 has 11 amino acids. Here the CDR3 reads CASRLELEAFF. CDR3 nucleotide sequence: TGTGCCAGCAGACTGGAACTTGAAGCTTTCTTT.

This clonotype showed up many times. The rearrangement uses TRBV7-6 and TRBJ2-1; D possibly corresponds to TRBD2 (6 bases). CDR1 is SGHVS, CDR2 FNYEAQ, per germline. The CDR3 spans 15 residues. Trimming stripped 2 bases from V and 0 bases from J, with 8 bases between. The CDR3 loop is CASSLRRGSYNEQFF. The CDR3 region has the DNA TGTGCCAGCAGCTTACGGCGGGGCTCCTACAATGAGCAGTTCTTC. Variable domain in full (rest from reference TRBV7-6 and TRBJ2-1): GAGVSQSPRYKVTKRGQDVALRCDPISGHVSLYWYRQALGQGPEFLTYFNYEAQQDKSGLPNDRFSAERPEGSISTLTIQRTEQRDSAMYRCASSLRRGSYNEQFFGPGTRLTVL.

This clonotype has only a few counts. The rearrangement joins TRBV19 to TRBJ2-1; 11 bases are shared with TRBD2. The CDR3 contains 17 residues. Germline CDR1 is LNHDA and CDR2 is SQIVND (reference sequence). Unmatched junction bases numbered 12, after V lost 6 bases and J lost 5 bases. Here the CDR3 reads CASRGTSGLYLHNEQFF. Written as DNA, the CDR3 is TGTGCCAGTAGAGGGACTAGCGGCTTATATCTCCACAATGAGCAGTTCTTC.

This clonotype was recorded a few times. The chain employs TRBV27 and TRBJ2-4; D possibly corresponds to TRBD1 (6 bases). The CDR3 spans 15 residues. V gave up 4 bases and J gave up 0 bases, with 10 bases separating them. Germline loops: CDR1 MNHEY, CDR2 SMNVEV (reference sequence). CDR3 residues: CASSSGQLAKNIQYF. CDR3 DNA sequence: TGTGCCAGCAGTTCCGGACAGCTAGCCAAAAACATTCAGTACTTC.

Concerning this clonotype: A much larger clone lies a single base off, so this may be a read error. This rearrangement joins TRBV28 to TRBJ2-4; 9 nucleotides align to TRBD2. CDR1 and CDR2 (germline): MDHEN, SYDVKM. This CDR3 has 15 amino acids. V lost 2 bases, J lost 13 bases, and 12 bases stayed unmatched. The CDR3 sequence is CASSLAGGPFHEQYF. The CDR3 DNA reads as TGTGCCAGCAGTTTAGCGGGAGGGCCTTTCCATGAGCAGTACTTC. Using reference TRBV28 and TRBJ2-4 for the parts outside the CDR3, the full variable domain is DVKVTQSSRYLVKRTGEKVFLECVQDMDHENMFWYRQDPGLGLRLIYFSYDVKMKEKGDIPEGYSVSREKKERFSLILESASTNQTSMYLCASSLAGGPFHEQYFGAGTRLSVL.

The CDR3 coding sequence is TGCAGCGTTGCAATTCACCTCGGACTAGCGGGAGTACAAGAGACCCAGTACTTC. Protein sequence: CSVAIHLGLAGVQETQYF. The chain combines TRBV29-1 with TRBJ2-5; 13 bases match TRBD2. The germline gives CDR1 SQVTM, CDR2 ANQGSEA. The V segment lost 4 bases and the J segment 2 bases; nucleotides outside the gene matches: 13. The length of the CDR3 is 18 residues.

This clonotype has a count of ten or more. The chain links TRBV7-2 to TRBJ2-7; TRBD2 is a possible D gene (5 bases). Germline CDR1 reads SGHTA; CDR2 reads FQGNSA. Trimming took 5 bases from V and 3 from J, leaving 17 bases between them. The CDR3 extends over 15 amino acids. Written as DNA, the CDR3 is TGTGCCAGCAGCCTACGACTACAAACAATCTACGAGCAGTACTTC. Protein: CASSLRLQTIYEQYF.

Many counts were recorded for this clonotype. This chain connects TRBV5-1 to TRBJ2-1; 9 nucleotides match TRBD1. Germline V lookup: CDR1 SGHRS, CDR2 YFSETQ. This CDR3 is 16 amino acids long. The ends lost 2 bases at V and 3 bases at J; junction bases unmatched: 6. The CDR3 spells CASSFGGGQGYNEQFF. DNA for the CDR3: TGCGCCAGCAGCTTTGGAGGGGGACAGGGCTACAATGAGCAGTTCTTC. Looking up the rest from reference TRBV5-1 and TRBJ2-1 gives the full variable domain: KAGVTQTPRYLIKTRGQQVTLSCSPISGHRSVSWYQQTPGQGLQFLFEYFSETQRNKGNFPGRFSGRQFSNSRSEMNVSTLELGDSALYLCASSFGGGQGYNEQFFGPGTRLTVL.

There are many counts of this clonotype. This chain uses TRBV7-6 with TRBJ2-5, with 7 bases lining up with TRBD1. The germline V gene has CDR1 SGHVS and CDR2 FNYEAQ. With 4 bases clipped from V and 6 bases from J, the junction kept 8 bases outside the gene matches. The CDR3 is 14 residues long. Here the CDR3 reads CASSSLDRDQTQYF. For the CDR3, the DNA is TGTGCCAGCAGCTCTCTAGACAGGGATCAGACCCAGTACTTC.

In its sample, this clonotype was seen a few times. The chain joins TRBV28 to TRBJ2-2; 10 bases agree with TRBD2. This CDR3 comprises 20 residues. The J segment lost 4 bases and the V segment lost 8 bases, leaving 22 bases of the junction unmatched. Germline lookup yields CDR1 MDHEN and CDR2 SYDVKM. The DNA for the CDR3 is TGTGCCAGCCTAGCCCTCGGGTCTAGCGGGAGTCGGTTTTCCACCGGGGAGCTGTTTTTT. The encoded protein is CASLALGSSGSRFSTGELFF.

The table lists this clonotype with many counts. This rearrangement joins TRBV7-2 to TRBJ1-2; D remains unclear. The CDR3 extends over 13 amino acids. With 0 bases removed from V and 5 bases from J, the gap between germline ends came to 7 bases. Germline V gene data show CDR1 as SGHTA and CDR2 as FQGNSA. For the CDR3, the DNA is TGTGCCAGCAGCTTAGCCAGACCATATGGCTACACCTTC. Translating it yields CASSLARPYGYTF. The whole variable domain, filled in from reference TRBV7-2 and TRBJ1-2, reads GAGVSQSPSNKVTEKGKDVELRCDPISGHTALYWYRQSLGQGLEFLIYFQGNSAPDKSGLPSDRFSAERTGGSVSTLTIQRTQQEDSAVYLCASSLARPYGYTFGSGTRLTVV.

This clonotype was seen more than once but under ten times. This CDR3 reads CASGFLAKNIQYF. The CDR3 bases are TGTGCCAGCGGGTTCCTAGCCAAAAACATTCAGTACTTC. The gene calls are TRBV28 and TRBJ2-4; D is uncertain. This CDR3 has 13 amino acids. The germline gives CDR1 MDHEN, CDR2 SYDVKM. V was pared by 8 bases and J by 0 bases, with 8 bases between.

This clonotype has a count of ten or more. The chain carries TRBV20-1 and TRBJ2-3, with 9 bases that match TRBD1. Germline CDR1 is DFQATT and CDR2 is SNEGSKA (reference sequence). This CDR3 is 13 amino acids long. J was trimmed by 4 bases and V by 7 bases; bases with no gene match: 6. The CDR3 nucleotides read TGCAGTGTCGATACAGGGGGCGCAGATACGCAGTATTTT. Protein: CSVDTGGADTQYF.

This clonotype was seen a few times. The chain employs TRBV27 and TRBJ2-7; D is perhaps TRBD1 or TRBD2 (5 bases each). Germline assignment: CDR1 MNHEY and CDR2 SMNVEV (reference sequence). The CDR3 totals 14 residues. Deletions cut 6 bases from V and 7 bases from J, with 19 bases between. The CDR3: CASSSSLGTGEQYF. Here the CDR3 DNA reads TGTGCCAGCAGCTCCTCCCTCGGGACGGGAGAGCAGTACTTC.

At least ten counts were recorded for this clonotype. CDR3 amino acids: CASSFERESVTDTQYF. CDR3 nucleotides: TGTGCCAGCAGTTTTGAGAGGGAGTCGGTCACAGATACGCAGTATTTT. The chain uses TRBV28 and TRBJ2-3, with a tentative D call TRBD2 (5 bases). Germline V CDR1 and CDR2: MDHEN, SYDVKM. Trimming pared 3 bases from V and 2 bases from J, leaving 15 bases between. The CDR3 length is 16 residues.

This clonotype was recorded at least ten times. This sequence joins TRBV7-9 and TRBJ2-1; 7 bases fit TRBD2. The CDR3 consists of 19 residues. Per the germline V gene, CDR1 is SEHNR and CDR2 is FQNEAQ (reference sequence). Trimming removed 1 base from V and 2 bases from J; junction bases left unmatched: 14. Here the CDR3 reads CASSLGTSLAGATYNEQFF. The DNA of the CDR3 is TGTGCCAGCAGCTTAGGAACTAGTTTGGCGGGAGCCACCTACAATGAGCAGTTCTTC.

CDR3 in amino acids: CASSPGLAESNTGELFF. The CDR3 coding sequence is TGTGCCAGCAGCCCGGGACTAGCGGAATCGAACACCGGGGAGCTGTTTTTT. The gene calls are TRBV6-2 or TRBV6-3 and TRBJ2-2, with 11 positions matching TRBD2. From germline, CDR1 is MNHEY and CDR2 SVGEGT. Trimming took 6 bases from V and 0 from J; bases not matched to a gene: 6. The CDR3 runs 17 residues.

The chain has TRBV7-2 and TRBJ2-1; 13 nucleotides match TRBD2. V was pared by 5 bases and J by 13 bases, with 11 bases of the junction left unmatched. Per the germline V gene, CDR1 is SGHTA and CDR2 is FQGNSA. This CDR3 has 15 amino acids. The CDR3 bases are TGTGCCAGCAGCGCCGGACTAGCGGGAGTCTCCCCCCAGTTCTTC. This encodes CASSAGLAGVSPQFF.

This clonotype has a count of ten or more. The rearrangement links TRBV6-1 to TRBJ1-1, with 9 bases matching TRBD1. This CDR3 is built from 15 residues. CDR1 is MNHNS and CDR2 is SASEGT in the germline V gene. V trimming: 3 bases; J trimming: 3 bases; junction bases outside the gene matches: 5. The CDR3 here is CASSDPGDRDTEAFF. CDR3 bases: TGTGCCAGCAGTGACCCGGGGGACAGGGACACTGAAGCTTTCTTT.

Only one count was recorded for this clonotype. A read error is possible here, since a much larger clone lies one base away. The rearrangement links TRBV11-2 to TRBJ2-7; D uncertain. The germline V gene encodes CDR1 SGHAT and CDR2 FQNNGV. There are 14 residues in the CDR3. The CDR3 DNA is TGTGCCAGCAGCCCGTCACAGAGCTCCTGCGAGCAGTACTTC. It encodes CASSPSQSSCEQYF.

This clonotype was seen only a few times. The chain employs TRBV7-9 and TRBJ1-1; D call uncertain. Trimming removed 6 bases at V and 5 bases at J, with 16 bases between. Germline V gene data show CDR1 as SEHNR and CDR2 as FQNEAQ (reference sequence). There are 14 residues in the CDR3. This CDR3 reads CASSFTPGRTEAFF. CDR3 sequence (DNA): TGTGCCAGCAGTTTCACGCCTGGGAGGACTGAAGCTTTCTTT.

This chain links TRBV7-9 with TRBJ2-3, with 15 bases identical to TRBD2. The germline gives CDR1 SEHNR, CDR2 FQNEAQ (reference sequence). The CDR3 has 17 residues. V trimming: 5 bases; J trimming: 8 bases; junction bases outside the gene matches: 11. The CDR3 sequence: CASSPTRGLAGGSTQYF. The CDR3 nucleotides read TGTGCCAGCAGCCCCACCCGGGGACTAGCGGGAGGAAGTACGCAGTATTTT.

The chain recombines TRBV6-1 with TRBJ1-2; TRBD1 aligns across 7 bases. The trim removed 5 bases at V and 2 bases at J, leaving 11 bases unmatched. Germline V gene lookup returns CDR1 MNHNS and CDR2 SASEGT. There are 16 residues in the CDR3. In DNA form, the CDR3 reads TGTGCCAGCAGTCCGCTAGACAGGGCCCCCAACTATGGCTACACCTTC. Translation gives CASSPLDRAPNYGYTF.

The chain links TRBV9 to TRBJ2-5; 9 bases fit TRBD2. V lost 0 bases and J lost 2; bases outside the gene matches: 8. In germline, CDR1 is SGDLS, CDR2 YYNGEE. The CDR3 is 17 amino acids. Here the CDR3 reads CASSVDASGMSQETQYF. The CDR3 DNA sequence: TGTGCCAGCAGCGTAGACGCTAGCGGGATGAGTCAAGAGACCCAGTACTTC.

In its sample, this clonotype was seen many times. The chain has TRBV7-2 and TRBJ2-7; D uncertain. Germline values: CDR1 SGHTA, CDR2 FQGNSA. V was trimmed by 0 bases and J by 0 bases, leaving 12 bases between them. This CDR3 has 16 amino acids. In DNA, the CDR3 is TGTGCCAGCAGCTTAGCTACCCACGGTAGCTCCTACGAGCAGTACTTC. Residues: CASSLATHGSSYEQYF.

The rearrangement uses TRBV28 and TRBJ1-2; tentative D call: TRBD1 (5 bases). The germline V and J ends were trimmed by 7 bases and 4 bases, with 19 bases remaining between them. The germline V gene encodes CDR1 MDHEN and CDR2 SYDVKM. This CDR3 has 15 amino acids. The CDR3 DNA sequence: TGTGCCAGCATGGGGTGGGACGGCCAATCCTATGGCTACACCTTC. Its translation is CASMGWDGQSYGYTF.